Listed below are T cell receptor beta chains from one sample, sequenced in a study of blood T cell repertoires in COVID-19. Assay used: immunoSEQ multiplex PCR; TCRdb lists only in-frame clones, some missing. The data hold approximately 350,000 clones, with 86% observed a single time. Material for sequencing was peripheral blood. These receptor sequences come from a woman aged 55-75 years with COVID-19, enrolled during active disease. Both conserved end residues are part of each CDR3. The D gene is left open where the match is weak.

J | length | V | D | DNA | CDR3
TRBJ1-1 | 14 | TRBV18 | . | TGTGCCAGCTCACTCCACAAAGGGGGTACTGAAGCTTTCTTT | CASSLHKGGTEAFF
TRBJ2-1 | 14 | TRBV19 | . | TGTGCCAGTAGTAGAGATTCCGGGACATATGAGCAGTTCTTC | CASSRDSGTYEQFF
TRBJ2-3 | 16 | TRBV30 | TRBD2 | TGTGCCTGGAGTGACCAGCGGGGGGGCCGCGCAGATACGCAGTATTTT | CAWSDQRGGRADTQYF
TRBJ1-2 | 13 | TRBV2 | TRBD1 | TGTGCCAGCAGGGCGGAGGGGACAGATGGCTACACCTTC | CASRAEGTDGYTF
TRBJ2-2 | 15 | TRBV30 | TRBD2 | TGTGCCTGCCTATCAGCGGGGGGATGGACCGGGGAGCTGTTTTTT | CACLSAGGWTGELFF
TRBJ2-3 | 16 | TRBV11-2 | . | TGTGCCAGCAGCCTCGTAGGCTACCCGGGAAGAGATACGCAGTATTTT | CASSLVGYPGRDTQYF
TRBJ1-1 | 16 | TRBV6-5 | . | TGTGCCAGCAGTTACTCGATCGGGAGAATGAACACTGAAGCTTTCTTT | CASSYSIGRMNTEAFF
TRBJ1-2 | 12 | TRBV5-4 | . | TGTGCCAGCAGCTTGGCCGAGGGAGGCTACACCTTC | CASSLAEGGYTF
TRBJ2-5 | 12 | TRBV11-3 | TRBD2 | TGTGCCAGCTCTGGGGGGGAAGAGACCCAGTACTTC | CASSGGEETQYF
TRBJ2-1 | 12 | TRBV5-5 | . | TGTGCCAGCAGCTTGAATGCCGGGGAGCAGTTCTTC | CASSLNAGEQFF
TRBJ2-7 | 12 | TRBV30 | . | TGTGCCTGGGCTCGGGACACCTACGAGCAGTACTTC | CAWARDTYEQYF
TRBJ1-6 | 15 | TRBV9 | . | TGTGCCAGCAGCTTCACCATGGCGGGTAATTCACCCCTCCACTTT | CASSFTMAGNSPLHF
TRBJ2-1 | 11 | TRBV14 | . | TGTGCCAGCAGCCAAGGGAGTTGGCAGTTCTTC | CASSQGSWQFF